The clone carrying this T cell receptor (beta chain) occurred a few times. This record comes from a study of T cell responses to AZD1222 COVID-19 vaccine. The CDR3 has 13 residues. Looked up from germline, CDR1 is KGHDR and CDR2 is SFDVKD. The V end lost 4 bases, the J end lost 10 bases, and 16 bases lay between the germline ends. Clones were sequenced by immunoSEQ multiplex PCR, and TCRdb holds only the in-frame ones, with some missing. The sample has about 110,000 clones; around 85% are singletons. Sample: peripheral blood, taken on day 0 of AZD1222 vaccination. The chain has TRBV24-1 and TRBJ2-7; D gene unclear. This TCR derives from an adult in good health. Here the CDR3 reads CATSDPGRPLQYF. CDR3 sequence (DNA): TGTGCCACCAGTGACCCCGGACGACCCCTCCAGTACTTC.